In its sample, the clone carrying this T cell receptor (beta chain) was seen many times. Its antigen remains unknown. The data stem from a study of T-cell reconstitution after alpha-beta-depleted transplantation in children. A library of TCRbeta sequences, prepared with unique molecular identifiers, was generated. TCRdb redid the calling of the PCR reads with MiXCR, one entry per CDR3 protein. The table lists some 300,000 distinct CDR3 sequences, about 9.5% of them singletons. V was clipped by 4 bases and J by 2 bases; unmatched bases: 8. The CDR3 totals 17 residues. CDR1 ENHRY and CDR2 SYGVKD come from the germline V gene. Whole-study findings and limits: Surviving recipient T cells and thymic progenitors accounted for the high day-60 TCRbeta diversity observed in some patients. T-cell numbers and diversity one year post-transplant derived largely from freshly generated T cells.

The TCR originated in a boy younger than two with acute myeloid leukemia, due to receive a stem cell transplant. The specimen comprised PBMCs, sampled before TCRalphabeta/CD19-depleted stem cell transplant. The chain employs TRBV10-3 and TRBJ2-5; 12 bases agree with TRBD2. The CDR3 protein is CAISATSGRITQETQYF. Here the CDR3 DNA reads TGTGCCATCAGTGCCACTAGCGGGAGGATCACGCAAGAGACCCAGTACTTC.